One and the same sample provided the 16 T cell receptor beta chains below, sequenced in a study of T cells expressing NK-cell markers. TCRdb processed the 5' RACE reads again and assigns one entry to each CDR3 protein, with no DNA. The sample has 300,000 to 500,000 distinct CDR3 sequences. The sample taken for sequencing was blood T cells: a sorted CD56 or NKG2C T cell subset, CD4+ or CD8+ T cells, or bulk PBMC T cells (not recorded which). The receptors originated from a woman in her fifties or sixties in good health.

The chain has TRBV12-3 or TRBV12-4 and TRBJ2-2; TCRdb's D call of TRBD2 is untestable without DNA. CDR3 size: 14 residues. Here the CDR3 reads CASSPTSGWGELFF.

The chain carries TRBV11-1 and TRBJ2-1; the TCRdb D gene call, TRBD2, has no DNA to confirm it. Looked up from germline, CDR1 is SGHAT and CDR2 is FQDESV (reference sequence). The CDR3 is made up of 13 amino acids. The CDR3 sequence: CASSVAGGPVQFF.

The V gene is TRBV29-1, the J gene TRBJ1-1; as DNA is missing, the TRBD1 call by TCRdb cannot be tested. The germline V gene encodes CDR1 SQVTM and CDR2 ANQGSEA. The CDR3 length is 13 residues. The CDR3 reads CSAGQGAWTEAFF.

J is TRBJ2-5 and V is TRBV12-3 or TRBV12-4; checking the TCRdb D call of TRBD1 is not possible without DNA. The CDR3 has 17 residues. The CDR3 sequence is CASSLVVGGRDRETQYF.

The rearrangement joins TRBV3-1 to TRBJ2-1. From germline, CDR1 is LGHDT and CDR2 YNNKEL (reference sequence). The CDR3 loop spans 12 amino acids. CDR3 sequence: CASSTQVNEQFF.

The CDR3 loop reads CASSPRQGVAEAFF. The chain uses TRBV18 and TRBJ1-1; TCRdb designates TRBD1, a call that cannot be tested without DNA. Germline CDR1 is KGHSH and CDR2 is LQKENI. The CDR3 runs 14 residues.

The chain is built from TRBV7-6 and TRBJ2-7; TCRdb indicates TRBD2, and absent DNA this call remains unverified. The length of the CDR3 is 15 residues. Germline V gives CDR1 SGHVS, CDR2 FNYEAQ. The CDR3 reads CASSLKPGGSGDRYF.

The rearrangement links TRBV25-1 to TRBJ2-2; the TCRdb D gene call, TRBD1, has no DNA to confirm it. The CDR3 has 15 residues. The germline gives CDR1 MGHDK, CDR2 SYGVNS. The CDR3 reads CASSESGSRAGELFF.

The chain carries TRBV24-1 and TRBJ2-2; TCRdb names TRBD2, which stays unverified in the absence of DNA. The CDR3 spans 16 residues. Per the germline V gene, CDR1 is KGHDR and CDR2 is SFDVKD. CDR3 sequence reads: CATSDPGLLNTGELFF.

The chain has TRBV12-3 or TRBV12-4 and TRBJ2-3. The CDR3 sequence is 14 residues long. CDR3 residues: CASSFLSQADTQYF.

V gene TRBV20-1 combines with J gene TRBJ2-3; TCRdb selects TRBD1, and the lack of DNA leaves this call unchecked. The V gene's germline CDR1 is DFQATT and CDR2 SNEGSKA (reference sequence). The length of the CDR3 is 17 residues. The CDR3 here is CSAPRKGGVRGADTQYF.

The gene calls are TRBV11-2 and TRBJ2-7; the D call of TRBD1 rests on TCRdb alone, since no DNA is present to check it. The CDR3 covers 16 residues. The germline V gene encodes CDR1 SGHAT and CDR2 FQNNGV. The CDR3 protein is CASSLGGAGALYEQYF.

The gene calls are TRBV29-1 and TRBJ2-7; the TRBD1 assignment by TCRdb is unverifiable without DNA. The CDR3 runs to 15 residues. The germline gives CDR1 SQVTM, CDR2 ANQGSEA. The CDR3 loop reads CSVVRTGYGSYEQYF.

The chain combines TRBV7-9 with TRBJ2-2; TCRdb indicates TRBD2, and absent DNA this call remains unverified. Germline CDR1 is SEHNR and CDR2 is FQNEAQ (reference sequence). CDR3 size: 16 residues. CDR3 sequence: CASSGRTTGGAGELFF.

The chain is built from TRBV20-1 and TRBJ2-7. Germline CDR1 DFQATT, CDR2 SNEGSKA (reference sequence). The CDR3 is made up of 13 amino acids. The CDR3 protein is CSARDRVGYEQYF.

J is TRBJ2-7 and V is TRBV12-3 or TRBV12-4. The CDR3 consists of 13 residues. The CDR3 spells CASSWTVSYEQYF.